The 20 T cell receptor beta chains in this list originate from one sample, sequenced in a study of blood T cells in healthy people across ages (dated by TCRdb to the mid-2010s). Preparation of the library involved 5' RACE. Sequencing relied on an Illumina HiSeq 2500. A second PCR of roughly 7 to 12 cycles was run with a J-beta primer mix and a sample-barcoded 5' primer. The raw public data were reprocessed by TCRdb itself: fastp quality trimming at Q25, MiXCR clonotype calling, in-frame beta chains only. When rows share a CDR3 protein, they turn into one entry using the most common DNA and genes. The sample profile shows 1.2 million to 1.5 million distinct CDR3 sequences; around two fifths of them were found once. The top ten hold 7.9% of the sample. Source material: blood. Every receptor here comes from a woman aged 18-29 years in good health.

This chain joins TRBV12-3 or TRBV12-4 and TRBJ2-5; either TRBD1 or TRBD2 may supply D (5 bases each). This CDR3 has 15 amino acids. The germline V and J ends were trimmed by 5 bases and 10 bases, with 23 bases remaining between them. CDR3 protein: CASSPTTSDPGIQYF. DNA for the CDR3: TGTGCCAGCAGTCCTACAACTAGTGACCCAGGGATCCAGTACTTC.

Written as DNA, the CDR3 is TGCGCCAGCAGCTTGGTTGGTGTGGGAAGGGGCTACGAGCAGTACTTC. Its translation is CASSLVGVGRGYEQYF. J is TRBJ2-7 and V is TRBV5-1; TRBD1 might be the D (5 bases). Germline CDR1 SGHRS, CDR2 YFSETQ. The CDR3 is made up of 16 amino acids. V lost 0 bases to trimming and J lost 3 bases, with 16 bases between them.

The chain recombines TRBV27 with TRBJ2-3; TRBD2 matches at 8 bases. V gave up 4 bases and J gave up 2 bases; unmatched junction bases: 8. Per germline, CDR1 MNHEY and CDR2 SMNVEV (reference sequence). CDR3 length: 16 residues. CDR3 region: CASSSRVAGPTDTQYF. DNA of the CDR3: TGTGCCAGCAGTTCGAGGGTAGCGGGGCCCACAGATACGCAGTATTTT.

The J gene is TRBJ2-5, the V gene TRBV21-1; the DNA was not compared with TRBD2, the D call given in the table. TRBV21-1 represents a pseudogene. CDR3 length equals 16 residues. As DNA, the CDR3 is TGTGCCAGCAGCAAAGACTCCGCTTATGGCAGAGAGACCCAGTACTTC. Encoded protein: CASSKDSAYGRETQYF.

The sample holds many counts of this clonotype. In nucleotides, the CDR3 is TGCGCCAGCAGCCAAGTGCAGGGGAAAGAGACCCAGTACTTC. Its protein is CASSQVQGKETQYF. This chain uses TRBV4-1 with TRBJ2-5; D is possibly TRBD1 (6 bases). Trimming stripped 1 base from V and 3 bases from J, with 9 bases between. Germline V lookup: CDR1 MGHRA, CDR2 YSYEKL. This CDR3 region has 14 residues.

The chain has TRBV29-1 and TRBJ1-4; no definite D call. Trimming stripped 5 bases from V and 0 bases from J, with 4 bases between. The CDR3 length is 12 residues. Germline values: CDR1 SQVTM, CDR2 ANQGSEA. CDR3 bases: TGCAGCGTTAGGACAACTAATGAAAAACTGTTTTTT. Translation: CSVRTTNEKLFF.

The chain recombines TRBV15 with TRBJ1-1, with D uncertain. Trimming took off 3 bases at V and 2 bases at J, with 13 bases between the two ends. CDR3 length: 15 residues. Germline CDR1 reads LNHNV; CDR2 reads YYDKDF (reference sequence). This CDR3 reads CATSRAVFPNTEAFF. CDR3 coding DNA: TGTGCCACCAGCAGGGCGGTTTTCCCCAACACTGAAGCTTTCTTT.

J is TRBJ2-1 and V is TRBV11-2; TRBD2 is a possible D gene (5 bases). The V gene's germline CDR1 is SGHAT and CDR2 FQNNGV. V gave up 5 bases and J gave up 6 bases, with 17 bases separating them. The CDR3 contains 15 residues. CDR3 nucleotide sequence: TGTGCCAGCAGCCCACTTCTAGCTGAGGGCAATGAGCAGTTCTTC. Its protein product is CASSPLLAEGNEQFF.

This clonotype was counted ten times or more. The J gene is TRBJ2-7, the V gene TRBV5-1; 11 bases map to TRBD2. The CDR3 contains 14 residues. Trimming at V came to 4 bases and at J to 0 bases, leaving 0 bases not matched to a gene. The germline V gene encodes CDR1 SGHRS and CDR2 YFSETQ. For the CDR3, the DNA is TGCGCCAGCAGCACTAGCGGGAGCTCCTACGAGCAGTACTTC. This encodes CASSTSGSSYEQYF.

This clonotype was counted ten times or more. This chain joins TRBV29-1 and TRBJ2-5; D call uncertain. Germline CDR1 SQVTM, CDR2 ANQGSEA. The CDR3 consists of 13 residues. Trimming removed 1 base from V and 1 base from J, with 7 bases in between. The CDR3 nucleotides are TGCAGCGTTGAAGGGCGGTTCCAAGAGACCCAGTACTTC. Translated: CSVEGRFQETQYF.

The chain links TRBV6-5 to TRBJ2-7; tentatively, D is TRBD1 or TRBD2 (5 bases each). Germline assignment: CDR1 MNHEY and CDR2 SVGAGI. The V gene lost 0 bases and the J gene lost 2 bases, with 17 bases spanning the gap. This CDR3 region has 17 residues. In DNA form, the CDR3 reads TGTGCCAGCAGTTACTCTTTTGGGGGTCCTACGCCCTACGAGCAGTACTTC. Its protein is CASSYSFGGPTPYEQYF.

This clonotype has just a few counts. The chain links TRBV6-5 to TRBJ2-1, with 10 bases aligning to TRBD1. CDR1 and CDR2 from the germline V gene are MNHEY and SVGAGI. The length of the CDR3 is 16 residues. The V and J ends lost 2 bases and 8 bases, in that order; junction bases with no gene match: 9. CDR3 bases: TGTGCCAGCAGTTACCCCCGGGACAGGGGAGGAGATGAGCAGTTCTTC. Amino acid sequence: CASSYPRDRGGDEQFF.

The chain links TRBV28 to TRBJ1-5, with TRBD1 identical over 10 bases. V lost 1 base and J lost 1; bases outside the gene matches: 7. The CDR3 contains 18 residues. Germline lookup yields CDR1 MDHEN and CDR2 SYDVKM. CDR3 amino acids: CASSLYDRGQESNQPQHF. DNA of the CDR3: TGTGCCAGCAGTTTATATGACAGGGGGCAGGAAAGCAATCAGCCCCAGCATTTT. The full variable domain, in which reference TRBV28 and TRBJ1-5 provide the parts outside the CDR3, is DVKVTQSSRYLVKRTGEKVFLECVQDMDHENMFWYRQDPGLGLRLIYFSYDVKMKEKGDIPEGYSVSREKKERFSLILESASTNQTSMYLCASSLYDRGQESNQPQHFGDGTRLSIL.

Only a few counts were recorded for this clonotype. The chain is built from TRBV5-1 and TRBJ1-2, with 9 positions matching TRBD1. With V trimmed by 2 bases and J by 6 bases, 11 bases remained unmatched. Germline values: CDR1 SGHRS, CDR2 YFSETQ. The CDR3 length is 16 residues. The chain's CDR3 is CASSLTGTGNPDGYTF. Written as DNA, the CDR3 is TGCGCCAGCAGCTTAACCGGGACAGGGAACCCGGATGGCTACACCTTC. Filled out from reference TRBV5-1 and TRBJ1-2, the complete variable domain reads KAGVTQTPRYLIKTRGQQVTLSCSPISGHRSVSWYQQTPGQGLQFLFEYFSETQRNKGNFPGRFSGRQFSNSRSEMNVSTLELGDSALYLCASSLTGTGNPDGYTFGSGTRLTVV.

CDR3 sequence reads: CATSRWGGSYNEQFF. In DNA form, the CDR3 reads TGTGCCACCAGTCGGTGGGGGGGCTCCTACAATGAGCAGTTCTTC. This chain connects TRBV24-1 to TRBJ2-1; TRBD2 agrees at 7 bases. Germline V gene sequence: CDR1 KGHDR, CDR2 SFDVKD. The CDR3 loop spans 15 amino acids. After removal of 6 bases from V and 0 bases from J, the junction contained 4 bases not matched to a gene.

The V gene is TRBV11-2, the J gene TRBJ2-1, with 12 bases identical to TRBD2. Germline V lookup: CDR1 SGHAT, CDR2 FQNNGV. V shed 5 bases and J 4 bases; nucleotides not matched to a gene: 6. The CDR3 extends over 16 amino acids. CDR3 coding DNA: TGTGCCAGCAGCCTTTCTAGCGGGGGGGGTTACAATGAGCAGTTCTTC. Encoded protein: CASSLSSGGGYNEQFF.

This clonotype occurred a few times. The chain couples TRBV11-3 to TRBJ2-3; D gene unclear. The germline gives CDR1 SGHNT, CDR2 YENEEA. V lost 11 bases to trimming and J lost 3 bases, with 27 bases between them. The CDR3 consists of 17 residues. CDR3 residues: CAPIVPRTAVVTDTQYF. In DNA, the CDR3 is TGTGCCCCCATTGTCCCTCGTACGGCGGTAGTTACAGATACGCAGTATTTT.

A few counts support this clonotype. The CDR3 DNA sequence: TGTGCCAGCAGTTTAGAACCGGGACTAGCGGGGGCAGAGACCCAGTACTTC. Residues: CASSLEPGLAGAETQYF. The chain couples TRBV12-3 or TRBV12-4 to TRBJ2-5; 14 bases align to TRBD2. Trimming removed 1 base from V and 4 bases from J; junction bases left unmatched: 5. This CDR3 is built from 17 residues.

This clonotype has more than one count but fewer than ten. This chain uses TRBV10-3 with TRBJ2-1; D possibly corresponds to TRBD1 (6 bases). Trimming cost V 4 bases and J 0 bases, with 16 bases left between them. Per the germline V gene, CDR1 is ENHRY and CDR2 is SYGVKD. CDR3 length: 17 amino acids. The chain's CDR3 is CAISVAQGQSSYNEQFF. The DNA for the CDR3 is TGTGCCATCAGTGTCGCACAGGGTCAAAGCTCCTACAATGAGCAGTTCTTC.

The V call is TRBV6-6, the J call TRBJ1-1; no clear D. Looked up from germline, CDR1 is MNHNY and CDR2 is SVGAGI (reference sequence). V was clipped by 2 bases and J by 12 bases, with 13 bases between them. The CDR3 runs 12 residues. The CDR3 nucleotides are TGTGCCAGCAGTTACGGCTCCACGGGAACTTTCTTT. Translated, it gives CASSYGSTGTFF.